One sample yielded the 10 T cell receptor beta chains listed below, sequenced in a study of PD-L1 blockade in urothelial cancer. Clones were sequenced by immunoSEQ multiplex PCR, and TCRdb holds only the in-frame ones, with some missing. Among roughly 51,000 clones listed, 60% to 85% were seen once. Time point noted: pretreatment peripheral blood. This material consisted of PBMCs, taken around atezolizumab (anti-PD-L1) treatment. These receptors all stem from a man in his sixties or seventies with urothelial cancer.

This rearrangement joins TRBV28 to TRBJ1-4, with a weak D call TRBD1 (6 bases). Germline V gene lookup returns CDR1 MDHEN and CDR2 SYDVKM. The V gene lost 11 bases and the J gene lost 5 bases, with 12 bases spanning the gap. The CDR3 length is 12 residues. The CDR3 loop reads CAGGQTNEKLFF. CDR3 nucleotides: TGTGCCGGAGGACAGACCAATGAAAAACTGTTTTTT. Supplemented by reference TRBV28 and TRBJ1-4, the full variable domain reads DVKVTQSSRYLVKRTGEKVFLECVQDMDHENMFWYRQDPGLGLRLIYFSYDVKMKEKGDIPEGYSVSREKKERFSLILESASTNQTSMYLCAGGQTNEKLFFGSGTQLSVL.

In regard to this clone: An end of the junction does not agree with germline; a read error may underlie this. This chain's CDR3 is CAWRLHLSTSEAF. Here the CDR3 DNA reads TGTGCCTGGAGGCTCCATCTCTCGACTAGCGAGGCCTTC. The V call is TRBV30, the J call TRBJ2-7; the match to TRBD2 covers 8 bases. CDR1 GTSNPN and CDR2 SVGIG come from the germline V gene (reference sequence). This CDR3 has 13 residues.

The V call is TRBV14, the J call TRBJ2-1; D is perhaps TRBD1 (6 bases). CDR1 SGHDN and CDR2 FVKESK come from the germline V gene. V lost 0 bases and J 8 bases, leaving 17 bases between the germline ends. The length of the CDR3 is 16 residues. In DNA form, the CDR3 reads TGTGCCAGCAGCCAAGAGGATTTAGGGGGATTTGATGAGCAGTTCTTC. This encodes CASSQEDLGGFDEQFF.

The CDR3 DNA follows: TGTGCCAGTAGTATCCAGGCCGGTACTAATGAAAAACTGTTTTTT. This codes for CASSIQAGTNEKLFF. The chain has TRBV19 and TRBJ1-4; D unclear. V lost 3 bases to trimming and J lost 2 bases, with 10 bases between them. There are 15 residues in the CDR3. Germline V gene sequence: CDR1 LNHDA, CDR2 SQIVND (reference sequence).

The chain uses TRBV27 and TRBJ1-2, with 10 bases identical to TRBD1. Germline V gene sequence: CDR1 MNHEY, CDR2 SMNVEV (reference sequence). The CDR3 covers 14 residues. Trimming at V came to 5 bases and at J to 7 bases, leaving 7 bases not matched to a gene. CDR3 amino acids: CASSKGTGEGGYTF. In DNA form, the CDR3 reads TGTGCCAGCAGTAAAGGGACAGGGGAAGGTGGCTACACCTTC.

J is TRBJ2-5 and V is TRBV9; 9 bases are a match to TRBD2. V gave up 0 bases and J gave up 9 bases; unmatched junction bases: 9. Looked up from germline, CDR1 is SGDLS and CDR2 is YYNGEE. This CDR3 comprises 15 residues. The CDR3: CASSVAPGLASPQYF. The CDR3 nucleotides are TGTGCCAGCAGCGTAGCCCCAGGACTAGCGAGCCCCCAGTACTTC.

The rearrangement links TRBV5-4 to TRBJ1-1; D might be TRBD1 (6 bases). This CDR3 has 15 amino acids. Germline V gene data show CDR1 as SGHNT and CDR2 as YYREEE (reference sequence). The V end lost 6 bases, the J end lost 2 bases, and 17 bases lay between the germline ends. Here the CDR3 DNA reads TGTGCCAGCAACTTATACAGGGCTTCCAACACTGAAGCTTTCTTT. Protein sequence: CASNLYRASNTEAFF.

The chain carries TRBV7-2 and TRBJ2-3; 10 bases line up with TRBD2. Germline CDR1 and CDR2: SGHTA and FQGNSA. J was trimmed by 6 bases and V by 2 bases; bases with no gene match: 14. The CDR3 has 18 amino acids. CDR3 nucleotide sequence: TGTGCCAGCAGCTTAAATCCCCATCTAGCGGGAGCCCCCGATACGCAGTATTTT. Its protein is CASSLNPHLAGAPDTQYF.

J is TRBJ2-1 and V is TRBV7-3, with TRBD1 identical over 8 bases. This CDR3 spans 15 amino acids. In germline, CDR1 is SGHTA, CDR2 FQGTGA. Trimming took 2 bases from V and 4 from J; bases not matched to a gene: 4. Here the CDR3 reads CASSLATGGYNEQFF. Here the CDR3 DNA reads TGTGCCAGCAGCTTAGCAACAGGGGGTTACAATGAGCAGTTCTTC.

Only a few counts were recorded for this clone. This sequence joins TRBV2 and TRBJ2-1, with 9 positions matching TRBD1. V shed 1 base and J 6 bases; nucleotides not matched to a gene: 10. Germline CDR1 is SNHLY and CDR2 is FYNNEI. This CDR3 comprises 17 residues. The CDR3 region is CASSEDPRDREVNEQFF. For the CDR3, the DNA is TGTGCCAGCAGTGAAGACCCCCGGGACAGGGAGGTCAATGAGCAGTTCTTC.